This is a list of T cell receptor beta chains from one sample in a study of Ad26.COV2.S vaccination and SARS-CoV-2 variants. Profiling relied on immunoSEQ multiplex PCR, and the TCRdb table lists in-frame clones only, not all of them. This sample carries approximately 450,000 clones, approximately 92% of them seen once, and the ten largest clones take over 9%. Source: peripheral blood, taken in a trial of Ad26.COV2.S vaccine versus placebo. The receptors shown here come from a person between 18 and 65 years old who received the Ad26.COV2.S COVID-19 vaccine or a placebo. Each CDR3 is given with its conserved first and last residue. A D gene is named only where the DNA matches it firmly. Some rows have no size entry. The others give once, few or many, or a class for an expanded clone.

-,TRBJ2-3,-,TRBV6-1,TGTGCCAGCAGTGAAGAGGGGGGAGGTACAGATACGCAGTATTTT,CASSEEGGGTDTQYF
few,TRBJ1-6,-,TRBV9,TGTGCCAGCAGCGTGGCAGGGGAGAGGTATAATTCACCCCTCCACTTT,CASSVAGERYNSPLHF
-,TRBJ1-2,-,TRBV7-2,TGTGCCAGCAGCCCATTCGGTCTTCGTGGCCAGAACTATGGCTACACCTTC,CASSPFGLRGQNYGYTF
once,TRBJ2-2,-,TRBV6-5,TGTGCCAGCAGTTATTCCCTGACTAGCGGGGAGCTGTTTTTT,CASSYSLTSGELFF
-,TRBJ1-4,-,TRBV21-1,TGTGCCAGCAGACCTGGGACAGGGGTCGAAAAACTGTTTTTT,CASRPGTGVEKLFF
-,TRBJ2-2,-,TRBV6-2/TRBV6-3,TGTGCCAGCAGTTTGTATACGGCCCAGGACACCGGGGAGCTGTTTTTT,CASSLYTAQDTGELFF
-,TRBJ1-3,-,TRBV4-2,TGTGCCAGCAGCCCCGTAGGGGTTTACGGAAACACCATATATTTT,CASSPVGVYGNTIYF
-,TRBJ2-1,-,TRBV7-9,TGTGCCAGCAGCCAAATCCCACAACTTGAGCAGTTCTTC,CASSQIPQLEQFF
-,TRBJ2-1,-,TRBV9,TGTGCCAGCAGCGTAGTCAGTACTGGCAATGAGCAGTTCTTC,CASSVVSTGNEQFF
few,TRBJ1-1,-,TRBV5-1,TGCGCCAGCAGCTTGGTGACCCTTGGCACTGAAGCTTTCTTT,CASSLVTLGTEAFF
once,TRBJ1-5,TRBD1,TRBV30,TGTGCCTGGAGTACAGGGGGCGCTTTTAGCAATCAGCCCCAGCATTTT,CAWSTGGAFSNQPQHF
few,TRBJ2-3,-,TRBV28,TGTGCCAGCAGTTCGCCCCGTGGCAGGGAAACAGATACGCAGTATTTT,CASSSPRGRETDTQYF
-,TRBJ1-4,-,TRBV5-1,TGCGCCAGCAGCTGGTCGGGGGCCGATGAAAAACTGTTTTTT,CASSWSGADEKLFF
-,TRBJ2-5,TRBD1,TRBV28,TGTGCCAGCAGTATAGGACAGGGTGGCGAGACCCAGTACTTC,CASSIGQGGETQYF
-,TRBJ1-3,TRBD1,TRBV6-5,TGTGCCAGCGGAACAGGGGGCGCCGGAAACACCATATATTTT,CASGTGGAGNTIYF
-,TRBJ1-5,TRBD1,TRBV6-2/TRBV6-3,TGTGCCAGCAGTCCACAATCTGCTGACAGGGAGGAGTCCAATAGCAATCAGCCCCAGCATTTT,CASSPQSADREESNSNQPQHF
-,TRBJ2-3,-,TRBV7-3,TGTGCCAGCAGCACCAGGGGGGATAGCACAGATACGCAGTATTTT,CASSTRGDSTDTQYF
once,TRBJ2-5,-,TRBV3-1/TRBV3-2,TGTGCCAGCAGCCAGGTCTTCCCGGAGACCCAGTACTTC,CASSQVFPETQYF
-,TRBJ2-2,TRBD2,TRBV7-8,TGTGCCAGCAGCTTAAGAACTAGCGGGAGTGGGACGCTAGCCGGGGAGCTGTTTTTT,CASSLRTSGSGTLAGELFF
-,TRBJ1-1,-,TRBV7-9,TGTGCCAGCAGCTTGGGGGCTGGGTTGAGAACTGAAGCTTTCTTT,CASSLGAGLRTEAFF
-,TRBJ2-3,-,TRBV9,TGTGCCAGCAGCGTACCGTCGGGAGCCCGCACAGATACGCAGTATTTT,CASSVPSGARTDTQYF
-,TRBJ2-1,-,TRBV6-5,TGTGCCAGCAGTTTTACAGGGTTAGGCAATGAGCAGTTCTTC,CASSFTGLGNEQFF
-,TRBJ2-7,-,TRBV6-2/TRBV6-3,TGTGCCAGCAGTTACGACCGCGATGGGGACGAGCAGTACTTC,CASSYDRDGDEQYF
-,TRBJ2-1,TRBD1,TRBV6-5,TGTGCCAGCAGCGACTGGACAGGGGGAAGTGAGCAGTTCTTC,CASSDWTGGSEQFF
-,TRBJ2-2,-,TRBV19,TGTGCCAGCGACACCCAGACGAACACCGGGGAGCTGTTTTTT,CASDTQTNTGELFF
-,TRBJ2-5,TRBD2,TRBV10-3,TGTGCCACTGAGCGGGATAAGGGAGAGACCCAGTACTTC,CATERDKGETQYF
-,TRBJ2-1,-,TRBV28,TGTGCCAGCAGTTTATGGCAGGGGCTTGGGCCCCTCGAGCAGTTCTTC,CASSLWQGLGPLEQFF
-,TRBJ1-6,-,TRBV6-5,TGTGCCAGCAGTTCGGGACAACATAATTCACCCCTCCACTTT,CASSSGQHNSPLHF
-,TRBJ2-3,-,TRBV12-5,TGTGCTAGTGGTTTTGGAGCCACCGGGGGGCGGTGGAGGAACACAGATACGCAGTATTTT,CASGFGATGGRWRNTDTQYF
-,TRBJ2-7,TRBD2,TRBV10-3,TGTGCCATCAGCCCTTCCGGGACTAGCGGAAACTACGAGCAGTACTTC,CAISPSGTSGNYEQYF
-,TRBJ1-4,-,TRBV5-4,TGTGCCAGCAGCTTACAGGGCGAGGGTAATGAAAAACTGTTTTTT,CASSLQGEGNEKLFF
-,TRBJ1-2,-,TRBV7-2,TGTGCCAGCAGCCCTCTGACCTCTTATGGCTACACCTTC,CASSPLTSYGYTF
-,TRBJ2-1,TRBD1,TRBV7-9,TGTGCCAGCAGCCCGCTCAACCGGGACAGGAAGTTCTTC,CASSPLNRDRKFF
-,TRBJ1-1,-,TRBV29-1,TGCAGCGTTGGGGGGGGCAGAGGGTACACTGAAGCTTTCTTT,CSVGGGRGYTEAFF
-,TRBJ2-7,TRBD1,TRBV6-6,TGTGCCAGCAGTCGGACGATCACAGGGGGTCTCTCCTACGAGCAGTACTTC,CASSRTITGGLSYEQYF
-,TRBJ2-3,TRBD2,TRBV4-3,TGCGCCAGCAGCCAAGACCCCGGGGTAGCGGGAGGAGTCAGTACAGATACGCAGTATTTT,CASSQDPGVAGGVSTDTQYF
-,TRBJ2-1,TRBD1,TRBV7-6,TGTGCCAGCAGCCGTACACCGGGACAGGGGCAGAATGAGCAGTTCTTC,CASSRTPGQGQNEQFF